What follows are 11 T cell receptor beta chains derived from one specimen sequenced in a study of blood T cell repertoires in COVID-19. Using immunoSEQ multiplex PCR, the repertoire was profiled, and TCRdb retains in-frame clones only, with some absent. Among 87,000 or so clones listed, roughly 90% were seen once. The sample consisted of peripheral blood. The source is a woman in her forties or fifties with active or convalescent COVID-19.

This chain's CDR3 is CAWGEGRRNQPQHF. CDR3 nucleotides: TGTGCCTGGGGGGAGGGCCGCCGAAATCAGCCCCAGCATTTT. This rearrangement joins TRBV30 to TRBJ1-5, with D unclear. This CDR3 has 14 residues. Germline V gene data show CDR1 as GTSNPN and CDR2 as SVGIG (reference sequence). The ends were cut back, 5 bases at V and 4 bases at J, with 15 bases in the middle.

V gene TRBV7-2 combines with J gene TRBJ1-5; the match to TRBD1 covers 11 bases. CDR3 length equals 15 residues. Germline CDR1 reads SGHTA; CDR2 reads FQGNSA. Germline trimming cut 5 bases from V and 7 bases from J; bases unmatched to any gene: 7. CDR3 in DNA: TGTGCCAGCAGCGGACAGGGGGCGCAGGGGCAGCCCCAGCATTTT. Residues: CASSGQGAQGQPQHF.

This CDR3 reads CASTTLGGGGEQYF. The CDR3 coding sequence is TGTGCCAGCACCACCTTAGGGGGGGGAGGAGAGCAGTACTTC. This chain uses TRBV6-5 with TRBJ2-7; a weak D match, TRBD2 (7 bases). The germline V gene has CDR1 MNHEY and CDR2 SVGAGI. The CDR3 contains 14 residues. V dropped 7 bases and J dropped 7 bases, with 20 bases sitting between them.

V and J are TRBV7-3 and TRBJ2-1, with 11 bases matching TRBD2. Trimming cost V 3 bases and J 3 bases; bases outside gene matches: 1. The CDR3 has 15 amino acids. The V gene's germline CDR1 is SGHTA and CDR2 FQGTGA. The CDR3 region has the DNA TGTGCCAGCAGCTTGGGACTAGCGGACTACAATGAGCAGTTCTTC. This sequence encodes CASSLGLADYNEQFF.

The chain links TRBV27 to TRBJ1-1, with D unclear. This CDR3 has 16 amino acids. The germline V gene has CDR1 MNHEY and CDR2 SMNVEV (reference sequence). V lost 1 base and J lost 7, with 19 bases in between. The CDR3 DNA follows: TGTGCCAGCAGTTTATTTGGCGTCCAGGCCGGTGGTGAAGCTTTCTTT. Amino acids: CASSLFGVQAGGEAFF.

This sequence joins TRBV3-1 (or the pseudogene TRBV3-2) and TRBJ1-1; 8 bases match TRBD1. The germline CDR1 and CDR2 sequences are LGHDT and YNNKEL (reference sequence). The CDR3 runs to 15 residues. V lost 5 bases to trimming and J lost 1 base; unmatched junction nucleotides: 6. CDR3 in DNA: TGTGCCAGCAGCTTCCGGACAGGGTCGAACACTGAAGCTTTCTTT. The encoded protein is CASSFRTGSNTEAFF.

CDR3 protein: CASSSVETQYF. DNA of the CDR3: TGTGCCAGCAGCTCCGTAGAGACCCAGTACTTC. J is TRBJ2-5 and V is TRBV6-2 or TRBV6-3; D is ambiguous. The CDR3 consists of 11 residues. From germline, CDR1 is MNHEY and CDR2 SVGEGT. V lost 6 bases, J lost 4 bases, and 6 bases lay in between.

V gene TRBV24-1 combines with J gene TRBJ2-5; possible D gene TRBD1, 6 bases. The CDR3 runs to 14 residues. Germline lookup yields CDR1 KGHDR and CDR2 SFDVKD. V lost 10 bases and J 5 bases, leaving 19 bases between the germline ends. Here the CDR3 DNA reads TGTGCCACTCAGTCGGAACAGGGAAGCGAGACCCAGTACTTC. This translates into CATQSEQGSETQYF.

This chain joins TRBV4-3 and TRBJ1-4; tentatively, D is TRBD1 (5 bases). Germline V gene data show CDR1 as LGHNA and CDR2 as YSLEER. The CDR3 is 14 amino acids. Deletions cut 1 base from V and 4 bases from J, with 7 bases between. The CDR3 DNA sequence: TGCGCCAGCAGCCAAGCGGGGGGTAATGAAAAACTGTTTTTT. Encoded protein: CASSQAGGNEKLFF.

The V call is TRBV28, the J call TRBJ1-4; D remains ambiguous. This CDR3 is 13 amino acids long. Per germline, CDR1 MDHEN and CDR2 SYDVKM. V was shortened by 2 bases and J by 8 bases, with 9 bases between the two germline ends. The DNA for the CDR3 is TGTGCCAGCAGTTTACGGGGAAACGAAAAACTGTTTTTT. It specifies CASSLRGNEKLFF.

This clone was found a few times. The CDR3 protein is CASSRERHTRGTEAFF. In DNA, the CDR3 is TGTGCCAGCAGCCGGGAAAGACACACCAGGGGTACTGAAGCTTTCTTT. The J gene is TRBJ1-1, the V gene TRBV11-2; D might be TRBD1 (6 bases). Germline V gene lookup returns CDR1 SGHAT and CDR2 FQNNGV. The CDR3 runs 16 residues. V lost 5 bases, J lost 5 bases, and 21 bases lay in between.